This T cell receptor beta chain was found in a study of T cell repertoires in cytomegalovirus infection. About the research overall: HLA-B-restricted CMV epitopes that are well studied were used alongside recently identified HLA-C-restricted ones.

TCRdb called the reads again in MiXCR, with one record for every CDR3 protein. The data hold around 71,000 distinct CDR3 sequences, with roughly 39% observed a single time. Germline lookup yields CDR1 SGHVS and CDR2 FNYEAQ. This CDR3 is built from 17 residues. The sample holds a few counts of this clonotype. Its specificity is unknown. An end of the junction does not agree with germline; a read error may underlie this. Sequences were derived from CD8+ T cells from cultured PBMCs, sampled from culture after CMV antigen stimulation. This chain joins TRBV7-6 and TRBJ2-1; 16 bases fit TRBD2. The TCR sequence derives from a human donor in good health (CMV status not recorded). Some clones in this sample may be carry-over from other donors' samples. The CDR3 DNA is TGTGCTAGCAGCAAGGGACTAGCGGGGGGGCCTATCAATGAGCAGTTCTTC. Translating gives CASSKGLAGGPINEQFF.